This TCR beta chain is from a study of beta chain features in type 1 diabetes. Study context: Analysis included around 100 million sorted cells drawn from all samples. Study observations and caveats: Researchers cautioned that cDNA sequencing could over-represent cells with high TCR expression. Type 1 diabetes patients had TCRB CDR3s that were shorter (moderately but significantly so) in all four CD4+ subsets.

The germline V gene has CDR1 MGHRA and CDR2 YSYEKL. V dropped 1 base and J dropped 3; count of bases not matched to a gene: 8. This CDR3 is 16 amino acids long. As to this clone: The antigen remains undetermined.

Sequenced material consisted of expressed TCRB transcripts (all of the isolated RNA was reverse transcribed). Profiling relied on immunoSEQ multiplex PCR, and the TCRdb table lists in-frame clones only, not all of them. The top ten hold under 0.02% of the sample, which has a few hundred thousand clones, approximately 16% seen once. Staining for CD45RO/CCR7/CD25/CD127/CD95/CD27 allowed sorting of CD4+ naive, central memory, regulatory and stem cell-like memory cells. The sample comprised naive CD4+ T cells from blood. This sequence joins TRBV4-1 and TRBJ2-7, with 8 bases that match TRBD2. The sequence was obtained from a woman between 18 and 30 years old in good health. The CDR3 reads CASSQGGREVYYEQYF. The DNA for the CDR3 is TGCGCCAGCAGCCAAGGAGGGCGGGAGGTCTACTACGAGCAGTACTTC.